A selection of T cell receptor beta chains follows, all from one sample in a study of cytomegalovirus exposure and HLA in healthy donors. Clones were read by immunoSEQ multiplex PCR, and TCRdb kept only the in-frame ones, dropping some. This table has 200,000 or so clones, around 80% appearing once. Sequencing was performed on PBMCs. The receptor source for this set is a boy aged 2 to 10 in good health and CMV-seronegative. Each CDR3 is given with its conserved first and last residue. D genes are given only for firm matches. Clone size is shown for a subset of rows, as once, few, many or a class of expanded clone.

v_call	d_call	clone_size	j_call	cdr3_length	cdr3_aa	cdr3_nt
TRBV10-1	TRBD2	NA	TRBJ2-1	15	CASSESSRGGGEQFF	TGCGCCAGCAGTGAGTCCTCGCGGGGGGGCGGTGAGCAGTTCTTC
TRBV11-2	NA	NA	TRBJ1-1	11	CAIARGTEAFF	TGTGCCATCGCAAGGGGGACTGAAGCTTTCTTT
TRBV5-4	NA	NA	TRBJ1-2	13	CASSLAGDYGYTF	TGTGCCAGCAGCTTGGCGGGGGACTATGGCTACACCTTC
TRBV9	NA	NA	TRBJ1-3	15	CASSVSLSPGNTIYF	TGTGCCAGCAGCGTATCCCTGTCCCCTGGAAACACCATATATTTT
TRBV4-2	NA	once	TRBJ1-5	13	CASSQEGGQPQHF	TGTGCCAGCAGCCAAGAGGGGGGGCAGCCCCAGCATTTT
TRBV5-1	TRBD2	NA	TRBJ2-5	15	CASSLSGGGEETQYF	TGCGCCAGCAGCTTAAGCGGGGGCGGGGAAGAGACCCAGTACTTC
TRBV29-1	TRBD1	once	TRBJ2-7	14	CSVEITGGGYEQYF	TGCAGCGTTGAAATAACAGGGGGCGGGTACGAGCAGTACTTC
TRBV5-4	NA	NA	TRBJ1-1	14	CASSLILRDTEAFF	TGTGCCAGCAGCTTGATCCTTCGCGACACTGAAGCTTTCTTT
TRBV5-1	NA	NA	TRBJ1-3	11	CASSSQNTIYF	TGCGCCAGCAGCTCCCAAAACACCATATATTTT
TRBV29-1	TRBD2	NA	TRBJ2-7	15	CSVRLAGGISYEQYF	TGCAGCGTCCGACTAGCGGGGGGGATCTCCTACGAGCAGTACTTC
TRBV10-2	TRBD1	few	TRBJ1-5	14	CASRPGQYNQPQHF	TGCGCCAGCAGACCGGGACAGTATAATCAGCCCCAGCATTTT
TRBV11-3	NA	NA	TRBJ1-1	13	CASSLERGTEAFF	TGTGCCAGCAGCTTAGAGCGGGGAACTGAAGCTTTCTTT
TRBV6-6	NA	NA	TRBJ2-7	13	CASSYGQTYEQYF	TGTGCCAGCAGTTACGGACAGACCTACGAGCAGTACTTC
TRBV14	NA	NA	TRBJ2-3	16	CASSPRGAGRTDTQYF	TGTGCCAGCAGCCCCCGCGGGGCAGGTCGCACAGATACGCAGTATTTT
TRBV27	TRBD1	once	TRBJ1-2	14	CASSLSRQGAGYTF	TGTGCCAGCAGTTTATCGAGACAGGGTGCTGGCTACACCTTC
TRBV5-1	TRBD2	many	TRBJ2-7	14	CASSLTSGSYEQYF	TGCGCCAGCAGCCTCACTAGCGGCTCCTACGAGCAGTACTTC
TRBV30	NA	NA	TRBJ1-6	13	CAWRDGGASPLHF	TGTGCCTGGAGAGACGGTGGGGCATCACCCCTCCACTTT
TRBV27	NA	NA	TRBJ1-2	13	CASSATSEYGYTF	TGTGCCAGCAGCGCGACCTCGGAGTATGGCTACACCTTC
TRBV2	NA	few	TRBJ2-3	14	CASRSGLGTDTQYF	TGTGCCAGCAGATCGGGACTTGGCACAGATACGCAGTATTTT
TRBV19	TRBD2	once	TRBJ2-2	15	CASSSIAGLTGELFF	TGTGCCAGTAGCAGTATAGCGGGACTCACCGGGGAGCTGTTTTTT
TRBV5-1	TRBD2	NA	TRBJ2-1	13	CASSSGGANEQFF	TGCGCCAGCAGCTCCGGGGGGGCGAATGAGCAGTTCTTC
TRBV30	NA	NA	TRBJ2-5	13	CAWRLLRTGEQYF	TGTGCCTGGAGGTTGCTCCGGACGGGAGAGCAGTACTTC
TRBV9	NA	NA	TRBJ1-2	13	CASSLQTNYGYTF	TGTGCCAGCAGCTTACAGACTAACTATGGCTACACCTTC
TRBV7-2	NA	few	TRBJ1-6	16	CASSLEAGGKGSPLHF	TGTGCCAGCAGCTTAGAAGCGGGAGGGAAAGGTTCACCCCTCCACTTT
TRBV2	NA	once	TRBJ2-7	12	CASSSGVYEQYF	TGTGCCAGCAGTTCAGGGGTCTACGAGCAGTACTTC
TRBV6-5	NA	once	TRBJ2-1	16	CASSSDQGLSYNEQFF	TGTGCCAGCAGTTCCGACCAGGGGCTATCCTACAATGAGCAGTTCTTC